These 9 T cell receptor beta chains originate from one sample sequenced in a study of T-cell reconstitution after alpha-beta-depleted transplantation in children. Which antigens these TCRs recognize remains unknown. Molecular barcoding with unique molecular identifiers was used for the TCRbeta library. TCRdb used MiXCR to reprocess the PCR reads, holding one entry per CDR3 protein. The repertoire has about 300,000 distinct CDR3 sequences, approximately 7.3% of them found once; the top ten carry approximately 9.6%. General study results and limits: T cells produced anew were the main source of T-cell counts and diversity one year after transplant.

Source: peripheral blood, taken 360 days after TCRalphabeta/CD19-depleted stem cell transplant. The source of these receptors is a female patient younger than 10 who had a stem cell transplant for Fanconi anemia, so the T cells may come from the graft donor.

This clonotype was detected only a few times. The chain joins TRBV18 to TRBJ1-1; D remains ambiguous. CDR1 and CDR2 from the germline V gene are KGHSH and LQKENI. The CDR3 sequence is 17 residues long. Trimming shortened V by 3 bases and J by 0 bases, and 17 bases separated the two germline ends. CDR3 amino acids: CASSPTSKGGLNTEAFF. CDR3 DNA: TGTGCCAGCTCACCTACCAGTAAGGGAGGCCTGAACACTGAAGCTTTCTTT.

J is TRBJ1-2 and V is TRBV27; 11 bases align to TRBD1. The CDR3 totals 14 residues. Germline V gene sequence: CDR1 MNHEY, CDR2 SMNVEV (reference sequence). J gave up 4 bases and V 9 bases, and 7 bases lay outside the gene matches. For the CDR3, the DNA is TGTGCCAGTAGGACAGGGGGCGCCTTCTATGGCTACACCTTC. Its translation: CASRTGGAFYGYTF.

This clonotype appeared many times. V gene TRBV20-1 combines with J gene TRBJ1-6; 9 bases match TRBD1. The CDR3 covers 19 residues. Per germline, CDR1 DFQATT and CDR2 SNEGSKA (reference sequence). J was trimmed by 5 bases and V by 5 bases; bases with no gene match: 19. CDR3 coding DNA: TGCAGTGCTCTTACCCAGAGAACAGGGGGCGCAGGGGATAATTCACCCCTCCACTTT. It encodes CSALTQRTGGAGDNSPLHF.

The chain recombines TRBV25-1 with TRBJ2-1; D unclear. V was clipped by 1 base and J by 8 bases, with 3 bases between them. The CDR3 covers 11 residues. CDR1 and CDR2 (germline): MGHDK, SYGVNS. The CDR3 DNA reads TGTGCCAGCAGTGAATTGTATGAGCAGTTCTTC. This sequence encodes CASSELYEQFF.

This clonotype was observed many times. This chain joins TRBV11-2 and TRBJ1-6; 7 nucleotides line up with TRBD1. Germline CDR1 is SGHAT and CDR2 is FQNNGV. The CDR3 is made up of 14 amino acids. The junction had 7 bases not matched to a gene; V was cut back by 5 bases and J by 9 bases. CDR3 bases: TGTGCCAGCAGCCACCGGGACAGTGGTTCACCCCTCCACTTT. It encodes CASSHRDSGSPLHF.

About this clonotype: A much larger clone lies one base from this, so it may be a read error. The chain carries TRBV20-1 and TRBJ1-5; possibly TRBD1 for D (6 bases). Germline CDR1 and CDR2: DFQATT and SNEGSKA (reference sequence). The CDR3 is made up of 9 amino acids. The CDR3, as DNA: TGCAGTGCTGGACAGCCCGAGCATTTT. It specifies CSAGQPEHF.

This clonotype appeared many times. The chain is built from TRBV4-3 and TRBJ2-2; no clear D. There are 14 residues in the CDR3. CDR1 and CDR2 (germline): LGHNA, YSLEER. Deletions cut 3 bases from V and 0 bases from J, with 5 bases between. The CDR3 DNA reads TGCGCCAGCAGCCAGGCGACGAACACCGGGGAGCTGTTTTTT. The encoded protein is CASSQATNTGELFF.

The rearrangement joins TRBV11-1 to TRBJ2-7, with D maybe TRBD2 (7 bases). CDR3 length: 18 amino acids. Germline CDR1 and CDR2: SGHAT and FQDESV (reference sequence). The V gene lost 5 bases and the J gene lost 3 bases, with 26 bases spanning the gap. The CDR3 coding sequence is TGTGCCAGCAGCCGACTATCACTCGACGGGGGGCGATTCTACGAGCAGTACTTC. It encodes CASSRLSLDGGRFYEQYF.

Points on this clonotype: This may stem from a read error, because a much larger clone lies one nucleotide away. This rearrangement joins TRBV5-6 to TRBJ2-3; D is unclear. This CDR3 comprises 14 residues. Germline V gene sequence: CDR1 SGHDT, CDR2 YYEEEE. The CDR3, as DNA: TGTGACAGCAGCTTGGTTCAGGACACAGATACGCAGTATTTT. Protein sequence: CDSSLVQDTDTQYF.